These 10 T cell receptor beta chains were sequenced from one sample in a study of shared clonotypes between healthy human individuals. The data were produced by immunoSEQ multiplex PCR, yet TCRdb's version contains in-frame clones alone and is incomplete. The repertoire holds under 2,500,000 clones, with roughly 95% as singletons. The sequencing sample was made of naive CD4+ T cells sorted from blood. The subset: CD45RA+ positively selected. These receptors originate from a man aged 18 to 29 in good health.

The chain joins TRBV5-8 to TRBJ2-7; unclear D gene. The CDR3 contains 17 residues. Germline lookup yields CDR1 SGHTS and CDR2 YDEGEE. Trimming cost V 0 bases and J 4 bases, with 20 bases left between them. This chain's CDR3 is CASSLVTAAIGSYEQYF. The CDR3 coding sequence is TGTGCCAGCAGCTTGGTGACTGCAGCCATCGGTTCGTACGAGCAGTACTTC.

This sequence joins TRBV27 and TRBJ2-2, with D possibly being TRBD1 (6 bases). CDR1 is MNHEY, CDR2 SMNVEV, per germline (reference sequence). The CDR3 is 14 residues long. Trimming pared 6 bases from V and 5 bases from J, leaving 13 bases between. Here the CDR3 reads CASSRDRKTGELFF. In nucleotides, the CDR3 is TGTGCCAGCAGCCGTGACAGGAAAACCGGGGAGCTGTTTTTT.

Here the CDR3 reads CASSELGVANTEAFF. In DNA form, the CDR3 reads TGTGCCAGCAGTGAACTAGGGGTAGCGAACACTGAAGCTTTCTTT. The chain couples TRBV6-1 to TRBJ1-1, with a tentative D call TRBD1 (5 bases). The V and J ends lost 2 bases and 1 base respectively, with 11 bases between them. The CDR3 length is 15 residues. The germline CDR1 and CDR2 sequences are MNHNS and SASEGT.

The CDR3 loop reads CASRLSGGVYEQFF. For the CDR3, the DNA is TGTGCCAGCAGGCTAAGCGGGGGGGTTTATGAGCAGTTCTTC. The J gene is TRBJ2-1, the V gene TRBV28, with 10 bases lining up with TRBD2. The germline gives CDR1 MDHEN, CDR2 SYDVKM. J was trimmed by 8 bases and V by 6 bases; bases with no gene match: 7. CDR3 size: 14 residues.

CDR3 sequence: CASSLGRAQETQYF. The CDR3 nucleotides are TGTGCCAGCAGTTTAGGCAGGGCCCAAGAGACCCAGTACTTC. V usage is TRBV28 and J usage is TRBJ2-5; maybe TRBD1 (5 bases). V was clipped by 2 bases and J by 1 base, with 8 bases between them. CDR3 length equals 14 residues. Germline V lookup: CDR1 MDHEN, CDR2 SYDVKM.

The chain combines TRBV11-2 with TRBJ2-7; TRBD2 matches at 7 bases. The germline V gene has CDR1 SGHAT and CDR2 FQNNGV. The CDR3 has 14 residues. Unmatched junction bases numbered 8, after V lost 7 bases and J lost 2 bases. CDR3 in DNA: TGTGCCAGCATCGGAGGCGGGACTACCTACGAGCAGTACTTC. This translates into CASIGGGTTYEQYF.

CDR3 coding DNA: TGCGCCAGCAGCCTAGTGGTCGGCAACTTGAATGAGCAGTTCTTC. It encodes CASSLVVGNLNEQFF. The rearrangement links TRBV5-1 to TRBJ2-1; the D is unclear. Germline-derived CDR1 and CDR2 are SGHRS and YFSETQ. The CDR3 consists of 15 residues. V shed 4 bases and J shed 7 bases, with 18 bases lying between them.

The gene calls are TRBV2 and TRBJ2-7, with D uncertain. The V gene lost 1 base and the J gene lost 6 bases, with 10 bases spanning the gap. CDR1 is SNHLY and CDR2 is FYNNEI in the germline V gene. CDR3 length: 13 amino acids. This CDR3 reads CASSEGVLTEQYF. The CDR3 nucleotides are TGTGCCAGCAGTGAAGGGGTTTTAACCGAGCAGTACTTC.

The rearrangement joins TRBV10-1 to TRBJ2-7, with a weak D call TRBD2 (6 bases). The germline CDR1 and CDR2 sequences are WNHNN and SYGVQD (reference sequence). V was clipped by 3 bases and J by 5 bases, with 17 bases between them. The CDR3 is 15 amino acids. The CDR3 bases are TGCGCCAGCAGTGATAAAGGGACGGGGGTCGACGAGCAGTACTTC. Translation gives CASSDKGTGVDEQYF.

In the case of this clone: Other DNA sequences in the same sample also yield this CDR3. V is TRBV5-4 and J is TRBJ1-1, with D uncertain. Trimming cost V 0 bases and J 1 base, with 4 bases left between them. This CDR3 contains 13 residues. Germline V gene sequence: CDR1 SGHNT, CDR2 YYREEE (reference sequence). The CDR3 coding sequence is TGTGCCAGCAGCTTGGATGCGAACACTGAAGCTTTCTTT. It codes for CASSLDANTEAFF.